These 20 T cell receptor beta chains share one sample of origin, sequenced in a study of shared clonotypes between healthy human individuals. Method: immunoSEQ multiplex PCR; TCRdb's copy keeps in-frame clones and lacks some. This table holds 550,000 to 600,000 clones, roughly 98% found once. Cells designated naive CD8 were CD45RO-negative and were positively selected for CCR7, with terminally differentiated effector memory CD45RA+ cells excluded. The sample comprised naive CD8+ T cells sorted from blood. The receptors were sampled from a man aged 25 to 45 in good health.

The chain links TRBV29-1 to TRBJ2-5; the D is unclear. CDR1 SQVTM and CDR2 ANQGSEA come from the germline V gene. The CDR3 is made up of 12 amino acids. V was trimmed by 6 bases and J by 5 bases, leaving 13 bases between them. The CDR3 sequence: CSVNLVGETQYF. CDR3 nucleotide sequence: TGCAGCGTGAATCTCGTCGGGGAGACCCAGTACTTC.

V gene TRBV14 combines with J gene TRBJ2-1, with D possibly being TRBD2 (6 bases). This CDR3 has 22 residues. The V and J ends lost 0 bases and 0 bases respectively, with 27 bases between them. Germline V gene lookup returns CDR1 SGHDN and CDR2 FVKESK. For the CDR3, the DNA is TGTGCCAGCAGCCAAGATCGTGGAGGAGGGCCAGTAGTTCGGAGCTCCTACAATGAGCAGTTCTTC. Translation gives CASSQDRGGGPVVRSSYNEQFF.

This chain links TRBV2 with TRBJ1-1; no reliable D call. The CDR3 contains 14 residues. V lost 3 bases and J lost 4, with 12 bases in between. CDR1 is SNHLY and CDR2 is FYNNEI in the germline V gene. CDR3: CASSDGQSGTEAFF. As DNA, the CDR3 is TGTGCCAGCAGTGACGGGCAGTCAGGCACTGAAGCTTTCTTT.

Written as DNA, the CDR3 is TGTGCCAGCAGTTTGACCGGGACGAACACTGAAGCTTTCTTT. This encodes CASSLTGTNTEAFF. The V and J genes are TRBV27 and TRBJ1-1; a weak D match, TRBD1 (5 bases). Deletions cut 3 bases from V and 1 base from J, with 9 bases between. There are 14 residues in the CDR3. Germline CDR1 and CDR2: MNHEY and SMNVEV (reference sequence).

The chain carries TRBV7-8 and TRBJ2-7; D perhaps matches TRBD1 (6 bases). Germline CDR1 is SGHVS and CDR2 is FQNEAQ. The V end lost 5 bases, the J end lost 2 bases, and 7 bases lay between the germline ends. The CDR3 has 12 amino acids. The DNA of the CDR3 is TGTGCCAGCAGCCGGGACACCTACGAGCAGTACTTC. It specifies CASSRDTYEQYF.

This sequence joins TRBV7-8 and TRBJ2-3; the match to TRBD1 covers 8 bases. Trimming removed 2 bases from V and 3 bases from J; junction bases left unmatched: 7. This CDR3 region has 16 residues. CDR1 and CDR2 (germline): SGHVS, FQNEAQ. CDR3 loop: CASSLLQGVGTDTQYF. The CDR3 DNA reads as TGTGCCAGCAGCTTACTACAGGGGGTTGGAACAGATACGCAGTATTTT.

This clone was counted once. CDR3 sequence: CASNENGGPEQYF. The CDR3 bases are TGTGCCAGCAACGAAAACGGGGGGCCCGAGCAGTACTTC. The chain has TRBV27 and TRBJ2-7; the D gene is possibly TRBD2 (7 bases). This CDR3 has 13 residues. CDR1 is MNHEY, CDR2 SMNVEV, per germline (reference sequence). The germline V and J ends were trimmed by 7 bases and 6 bases, with 16 bases remaining between them.

The chain joins TRBV5-1 to TRBJ2-3, with D maybe TRBD1 (5 bases). Per the germline V gene, CDR1 is SGHRS and CDR2 is YFSETQ. The CDR3 is made up of 15 amino acids. The V end lost 4 bases, the J end lost 6 bases, and 18 bases lay between the germline ends. CDR3 protein: CASSTPDTSWDTQYF. CDR3 bases: TGCGCCAGCAGCACCCCGGACACTTCCTGGGATACGCAGTATTTT. Looking up the rest from reference TRBV5-1 and TRBJ2-3 gives the full variable domain: KAGVTQTPRYLIKTRGQQVTLSCSPISGHRSVSWYQQTPGQGLQFLFEYFSETQRNKGNFPGRFSGRQFSNSRSEMNVSTLELGDSALYLCASSTPDTSWDTQYFGPGTRLTVL.

The gene calls are TRBV4-3 and TRBJ1-5; 7 nucleotides align to TRBD1. The CDR3 totals 15 residues. V shed 3 bases and J 5 bases; nucleotides not matched to a gene: 7. Germline V gene data show CDR1 as LGHNA and CDR2 as YSLEER. CDR3 coding DNA: TGCGCCAGCAGCCATGTGGACAGGCCGGATCAGCCCCAGCATTTT. This gives the protein CASSHVDRPDQPQHF.

The chain carries TRBV27 and TRBJ2-2; D gene uncertain. V dropped 4 bases and J dropped 6 bases, with 15 bases sitting between them. The CDR3 runs 15 residues. Germline CDR1 MNHEY, CDR2 SMNVEV (reference sequence). The DNA for the CDR3 is TGTGCCAGCAGTTCCCAAGGCCGTACCGCCGGGGAGCTGTTTTTT. It translates to CASSSQGRTAGELFF.

The gene calls are TRBV2 and TRBJ2-1; 7 bases are shared with TRBD1. Germline CDR1 SNHLY, CDR2 FYNNEI. J gave up 4 bases and V 2 bases, and 5 bases lay outside the gene matches. This CDR3 is 15 amino acids long. CDR3 DNA: TGTGCCAGCAGTGAAACACCGGACAGGTACAATGAGCAGTTCTTC. Protein: CASSETPDRYNEQFF.

J is TRBJ2-2 and V is TRBV5-8, with 11 nucleotides matching TRBD2. Germline values: CDR1 SGHTS, CDR2 YDEGEE. This CDR3 contains 20 residues. V lost 4 bases and J lost 7; bases outside the gene matches: 21. The CDR3 DNA is TGTGCCAGCAGCCCCCGAGGGATCCTAGCGGGAGGAGGGCAGAACGGGGAGCTGTTTTTT. This encodes CASSPRGILAGGGQNGELFF.

The chain links TRBV6-5 to TRBJ2-7; 8 bases line up with TRBD1. The CDR3 covers 15 residues. Looked up from germline, CDR1 is MNHEY and CDR2 is SVGAGI. V shed 6 bases, J shed 0 bases, and the junction held 7 bases outside the gene matches. The DNA for the CDR3 is TGTGCCAGCAGGATCCGGGACAGGAACTCCTACGAGCAGTACTTC. It yields the protein CASRIRDRNSYEQYF.

V gene TRBV9 combines with J gene TRBJ2-7; TRBD2 might be the D (6 bases). CDR3 length: 15 amino acids. Germline CDR1 is SGDLS and CDR2 is YYNGEE. Trimming took 0 bases from V and 5 from J, leaving 15 bases between them. DNA for the CDR3: TGTGCCAGCAGCGTAGGAGCGGGTCTTTTCGACGAGCAGTACTTC. This sequence encodes CASSVGAGLFDEQYF. Drawing the rest from reference TRBV9 and TRBJ2-7, the complete variable domain is DSGVTQTPKHLITATGQRVTLRCSPRSGDLSVYWYQQSLDQGLQFLIQYYNGEERAKGNILERFSAQQFPDLHSELNLSSLELGDSALYFCASSVGAGLFDEQYFGPGTRLTVT.

The genes are TRBV28 and TRBJ2-7, with D hard to call. The CDR3 has 13 amino acids. The V end lost 1 base, the J end lost 9 bases, and 13 bases lay between the germline ends. Germline CDR1 reads MDHEN; CDR2 reads SYDVKM. The CDR3 sequence is CASSLYWQTAQYF. The CDR3 DNA reads TGTGCCAGCAGTTTATACTGGCAAACTGCGCAGTACTTC.

For this clone: The same CDR3 is also encoded by other DNA sequences in this sample. The V call is TRBV5-1, the J call TRBJ2-7; TRBD1 aligns across 9 bases. V lost 4 bases and J lost 1; bases outside the gene matches: 3. CDR3 length: 14 residues. Germline CDR1 is SGHRS and CDR2 is YFSETQ. This chain's CDR3 is CASSQGTGSYEQYF. The CDR3 DNA follows: TGCGCCAGCAGCCAAGGGACAGGGTCCTACGAGCAGTACTTC. The full variable domain, in which reference TRBV5-1 and TRBJ2-7 provide the parts outside the CDR3, is KAGVTQTPRYLIKTRGQQVTLSCSPISGHRSVSWYQQTPGQGLQFLFEYFSETQRNKGNFPGRFSGRQFSNSRSEMNVSTLELGDSALYLCASSQGTGSYEQYFGPGTRLTVT.

The J gene is TRBJ2-7, the V gene TRBV7-9; D call uncertain. Germline V gene lookup returns CDR1 SEHNR and CDR2 FQNEAQ (reference sequence). The CDR3 extends over 14 amino acids. Trimming pared 5 bases from V and 2 bases from J, leaving 13 bases between. The CDR3 DNA is TGTGCCAGCAGCCAATTAACAGAGACCTACGAGCAGTACTTC. It translates to CASSQLTETYEQYF.

The rearrangement links TRBV7-9 to TRBJ1-1; D might be TRBD1 (5 bases). Per germline, CDR1 SEHNR and CDR2 FQNEAQ (reference sequence). CDR3 length: 16 amino acids. V was clipped by 0 bases and J by 1 base, with 12 bases between them. The CDR3 is CASSLAGVRANTEAFF. CDR3 bases: TGTGCCAGCAGCTTAGCGGGGGTGCGGGCGAACACTGAAGCTTTCTTT.

The CDR3 sequence is CASSSLSSSYNEQFF. CDR3 nucleotide sequence: TGTGCCAGCAGCTCGCTATCGAGCTCCTACAATGAGCAGTTCTTC. The chain uses TRBV9 and TRBJ2-1; D is unclear. Germline V gene data show CDR1 as SGDLS and CDR2 as YYNGEE. The germline V and J ends were trimmed by 4 bases and 0 bases, with 11 bases remaining between them. This CDR3 region has 15 residues.

V is TRBV10-1 and J is TRBJ1-2; 7 positions agree with TRBD1. Germline V gene lookup returns CDR1 WNHNN and CDR2 SYGVQD (reference sequence). The length of the CDR3 is 14 residues. After removal of 10 bases from V and 0 bases from J, the junction contained 8 bases not matched to a gene. CDR3 in DNA: TGCGCCACCTGGACAGGACGGGCTAACTATGGCTACACCTTC. Protein product: CATWTGRANYGYTF.